This T cell receptor beta chain was profiled in a study of long-term antiretroviral therapy in people with HIV. Findings and caveats of the study: The study found narrower CDR3 length ranges in HIV repertoires than in controls. Diversity increased after ART yet remained lower than in transplant donor controls. Blood collection from about 2004 to 2017 possibly occurred under older ART regimens.

Survey-level resolution applied to immunoSEQ assay v3.0. For each individual sample, sequencing targeted roughly 35,000-55,000 T-cell genomes. TCRdb's table, derived via immunoSEQ multiplex PCR, lists solely in-frame clones and lacks some. The sample has around 15,000 clones, approximately 75% seen once; the top ten hold more than 14%. Between the trimmed V and J ends, which lost 4 bases and 6 bases, there was a span of 14 bases. Germline V gives CDR1 SEHNR, CDR2 FQNEAQ (reference sequence). The CDR3 sequence is 14 residues long. The table lists this clone with a few counts. The antigen is not known. This chain uses TRBV7-9 with TRBJ2-3; D ambiguous. Source: unsorted PBMCs, taken 1.5 years before starting antiretroviral therapy. This TCR was recovered from a woman in her fifties or sixties with HIV. The chain's CDR3 is CASSSPDAEDTQYF. In nucleotides, the CDR3 is TGTGCCAGCAGCTCCCCGGACGCGGAGGATACGCAGTATTTT.